This TCR beta chain was recovered during a study of T cell repertoires in cytomegalovirus infection. TCRdb reanalysed the reads using MiXCR and keeps one entry per CDR3 protein. The table includes over 100,000 distinct CDR3 sequences, about 30% detected once. In the case of this clonotype: Its target is unknown.

The CDR3 is made up of 13 amino acids. Trimming removed 4 bases from V and 5 bases from J; junction bases left unmatched: 5. Germline loops: CDR1 LNHNV, CDR2 YYDKDF (reference sequence). The V and J genes are TRBV15 and TRBJ2-7; 7 nucleotides align to TRBD2. The input for sequencing was CD8+ T cells from cultured PBMCs, taken from culture after CMV antigen stimulation. The sequence derives from a human donor in good health (CMV status not recorded). Some clones in this sample may be carry-over from other donors' samples. DNA for the CDR3: TGTGCCACCAGCATCAAAGGGAGGGACGAGCAGTACTTC. Protein: CATSIKGRDEQYF.